This TCR beta chain was identified in a study of T cells in Graves' hyperthyroidism and ophthalmopathy. Broader study findings: The model foresaw ophthalmopathy a median about 6.5 months prior to onset.

What was amplified from RNA transcripts were TCR beta CDR3 regions. In the first-round RT-PCR of the TCR CDR3, the HTBI primer set was used. TCRdb recomputed calls from the multiplex PCR reads with MiXCR, one row per CDR3 protein. This sample has 500,000 to 600,000 distinct CDR3 sequences, with just under 20% found just once. The CDR3 has 15 amino acids. Points on this clonotype: Its target is unknown.

The chain uses TRBV3-2 and TRBJ1-2; TRBD1, the table's D call, lacks a check against the DNA. TRBV3-2 is termed a pseudogene. This clonotype was sampled from a man aged 40-49 years with Graves' ophthalmopathy. Sample: blood. In DNA form, the CDR3 reads TGTGCCAGCAGCCCCAAAGGGTGGCAGGGTCCTGGCTACACCTTC. Encoded protein: CASSPKGWQGPGYTF.